This entry lists 9 T cell receptor beta chains sequenced from one sample in a study of cytomegalovirus exposure and HLA in healthy donors (TCRdb year 2017). The library came from the immunoSEQ multiplex PCR assay. TCRdb took this table from immuneACCESS and kept in-frame rearrangements with V and J called. Such tables lack part of the clones; where checked against another copy, unresolved V genes explain under half of the gap, and the rest is unexplained. This sample holds about 200,000 clones; around four fifths were observed only once. 4.5% to 7% of the sample comes from the top ten. The sample taken for sequencing was PBMCs. All receptors derive from a young woman in good health and CMV-seronegative.

This clone turned up a few times. The DNA is omitted, as the CDR3 cannot be located on it reliably, and the CDR3 follows TCRdb's listing. The chain is built from TRBV5-6 and TRBJ2-1. Germline-derived CDR1 and CDR2 are SGHDT and YYEEEE. The CDR3 is made up of 16 amino acids, end residues included. CDR3 sequence reads: CASSREEFGGGAERIF.

CDR3 sequence: CATSPGRMYYSNQPQHF. The CDR3 nucleotides are TGTGCCACCAGCCCGGGACGCATGTACTATAGCAATCAGCCCCAGCATTTT. V and J are TRBV15 and TRBJ1-5; the D gene is possibly TRBD1 (5 bases). The CDR3 is 17 residues long. Germline V gene data show CDR1 as LNHNV and CDR2 as YYDKDF (reference sequence). The V end was cut by 5 bases, the J end by 0 bases, with 17 bases between.

The V and J genes are TRBV18 and TRBJ1-2; D unresolved. The germline V gene has CDR1 KGHSH and CDR2 LQKENI. V shed 5 bases and J shed 0 bases, with 7 bases lying between them. This CDR3 has 13 amino acids. CDR3 in amino acids: CASSGQSNYGYTF. CDR3 DNA: TGTGCCAGCTCAGGGCAGTCTAACTATGGCTACACCTTC.

The rearrangement links TRBV30 to TRBJ2-3; D is unclear. Germline V CDR1 and CDR2: GTSNPN, SVGIG (reference sequence). This CDR3 spans 12 amino acids. V dropped 0 bases and J dropped 9 bases, with 10 bases sitting between them. The chain's CDR3 is CAWSVEWSTQYF. CDR3 coding DNA: TGTGCCTGGAGTGTAGAGTGGAGCACGCAGTATTTT. The complete variable domain, with remaining parts taken from reference TRBV30 and TRBJ2-3, reads SQTIHQWPATLVQPVGSPLSLECTVEGTSNPNLYWYRQAAGRGLQLLFYSVGIGQISSEVPQNLSASRPQDRQFILSSKKLLLSDSGFYLCAWSVEWSTQYFGPGTRLTVL.

Only a few counts were recorded for this clone. The chain carries TRBV2 and TRBJ2-1; 8 nucleotides align to TRBD1. The CDR3 runs 15 residues. Germline lookup yields CDR1 SNHLY and CDR2 FYNNEI. V trimming: 4 bases; J trimming: 0 bases; junction bases outside the gene matches: 2. This CDR3 reads CASSADRGSYNEQFF. The DNA for the CDR3 is TGTGCCAGCAGTGCCGACAGGGGCTCCTACAATGAGCAGTTCTTC. Based on the CDR3 plus reference TRBV2 and TRBJ2-1, the full variable domain is EPEVTQTPSHQVTQMGQEVILRCVPISNHLYFYWYRQILGQKVEFLVSFYNNEISEKSEIFDDQFSVERPDGSNFTLKIRSTKLEDSAMYFCASSADRGSYNEQFFGPGTRLTVL.

This clone was seen a handful of times. The J gene is TRBJ1-1, the V gene TRBV6-5, with 9 nucleotides matching TRBD1. V was clipped by 7 bases and J by 2 bases; unmatched bases: 8. Germline-derived CDR1 and CDR2 are MNHEY and SVGAGI. The CDR3 runs to 15 residues. The CDR3 nucleotides read TGTGCCAGCAATACCTTACAGGGGGCAAACACTGAAGCTTTCTTT. Encoded protein: CASNTLQGANTEAFF.

This chain uses TRBV28 with TRBJ2-7, with D possibly being TRBD1 (6 bases). Trimming stripped 4 bases from V and 0 bases from J, with 19 bases between. The germline gives CDR1 MDHEN, CDR2 SYDVKM. The CDR3 length is 17 residues. The CDR3 bases are TGTGCCAGCAGTTACCAAAGGACAGCCGGAAGCTCCTACGAGCAGTACTTC. Protein product: CASSYQRTAGSSYEQYF.

The chain recombines TRBV29-1 with TRBJ2-7; either TRBD1 or TRBD2 may supply D (5 bases each). V lost 0 bases and J 3 bases, leaving 15 bases between the germline ends. This CDR3 is built from 15 residues. In germline, CDR1 is SQVTM, CDR2 ANQGSEA. The CDR3 bases are TGCAGCGTTGAAGATCAGTTTGGTGGGGGCTACGAGCAGTACTTC. It yields the protein CSVEDQFGGGYEQYF.

V usage is TRBV10-3 and J usage is TRBJ1-5, with 9 positions matching TRBD1. The V segment lost 6 bases and the J segment 2 bases; nucleotides outside the gene matches: 2. CDR3 size: 14 residues. Germline V gene sequence: CDR1 ENHRY, CDR2 SYGVKD. The CDR3 sequence: CAIRGTGRNQPQHF. The CDR3 DNA reads as TGTGCCATCAGGGGGACAGGGCGCAATCAGCCCCAGCATTTT.